This T cell receptor beta chain derives from a study of radiation and T cells in renal cell carcinoma. Indicated treatment: treatment-naive control, cytoreductive nephrectomy. The germline V gene has CDR1 SNHLY and CDR2 FYNNEI. Trimming stripped 4 bases from V and 4 bases from J, with 17 bases between. The CDR3 runs 16 residues. Profiling relied on immunoSEQ multiplex PCR, and the TCRdb table lists in-frame clones only, not all of them. There are some 8,000 clones in the sample; around 61% occur only once, and around 21% lies in the top ten. This sequence was found in a man in his fifties or sixties with renal cell carcinoma. The chain has TRBV2 and TRBJ1-5; TRBD1 might be the D (5 bases). The source was tumor tissue, collected from a patient whose treatment was nephrectomy without radiotherapy. The CDR3 bases are TGTGCCAGCAGTGGGGACGGACGATCATTGAATCAGCCCCAGCATTTT. It encodes CASSGDGRSLNQPQHF.